This paragraph reports one T cell receptor (beta chain). The entry originates in a study of cytomegalovirus exposure and HLA in healthy donors. Germline V gene sequence: CDR1 MNHEY, CDR2 SMNVEV (reference sequence). V was shortened by 5 bases and J by 8 bases, with 12 bases between the two germline ends. This CDR3 comprises 13 residues. The primer mix had 60 Vbeta and 13 Jbeta primers. Sequencing used immunoSEQ multiplex PCR; TCRdb keeps in-frame clones, though not all of them. The sample holds 150,000 or so clones. The sequence was obtained from a woman aged 60-70 years in good health and CMV-seronegative. The specimen was PBMCs. The chain is built from TRBV27 and TRBJ1-4; D is undetermined. The CDR3, as DNA: TGTGCCAGCAGTCACCGAATGAGGGAAAAACTGTTTTTT. Translated, it gives CASSHRMREKLFF.